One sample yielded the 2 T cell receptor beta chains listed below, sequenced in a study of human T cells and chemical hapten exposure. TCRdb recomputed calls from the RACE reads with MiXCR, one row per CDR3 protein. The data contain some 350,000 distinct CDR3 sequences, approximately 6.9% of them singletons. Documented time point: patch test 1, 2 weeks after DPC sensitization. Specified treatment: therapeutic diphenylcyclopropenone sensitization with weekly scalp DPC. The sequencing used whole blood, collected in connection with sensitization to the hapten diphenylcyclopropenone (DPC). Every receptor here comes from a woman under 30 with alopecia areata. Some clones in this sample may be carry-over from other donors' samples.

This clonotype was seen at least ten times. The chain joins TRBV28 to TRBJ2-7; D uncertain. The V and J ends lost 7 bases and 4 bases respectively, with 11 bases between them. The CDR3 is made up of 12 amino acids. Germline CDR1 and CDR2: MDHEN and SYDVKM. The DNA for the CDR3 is TGTGCCAGCAAGTCCCCTGCTTACGAGCAGTACTTC. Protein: CASKSPAYEQYF.

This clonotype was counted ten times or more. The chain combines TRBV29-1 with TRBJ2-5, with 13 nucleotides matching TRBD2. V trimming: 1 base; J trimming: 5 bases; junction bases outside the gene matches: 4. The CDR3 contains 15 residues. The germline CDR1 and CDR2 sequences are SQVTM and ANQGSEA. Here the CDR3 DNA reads TGCAGCGTTGAAGGGGGGACTAGCGGGGTGGAGACCCAGTACTTC. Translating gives CSVEGGTSGVETQYF.